These T cell receptor beta chains were read from a single sample in a study of cytomegalovirus exposure and HLA in healthy donors. Profiling relied on immunoSEQ multiplex PCR, and the TCRdb table lists in-frame clones only, not all of them. The sample includes more than 95,000 clones, around 78% of them seen just once. Specimen: PBMCs. These receptors were taken from a man younger than 35 in good health and CMV-seropositive. CDR3s include the opening cysteine and the closing phenylalanine or tryptophan. Each record gives: CDR3 DNA, CDR3 protein, clone size, D gene, V gene, J gene. A D gene is named only where the DNA matches it firmly. Clone size is not always given. Where it is, it says once, few, many or a class for expanded clones.

TGTGCCAGCAGTTTGATACTAGCGGGGGGGCCCTTAGTAGACTACGAGCAGTACTTC	CASSLILAGGPLVDYEQYF	-	TRBD2	TRBV28	TRBJ2-7
TGCGCCAGCAGCCACCCCGAGGAGACCGGATCTTATAGCAATCAGCCCCAGCATTTT	CASSHPEETGSYSNQPQHF	-	-	TRBV4-1	TRBJ1-5
TGTGCCAGCAGTTTGAACGGGGGGCACGATACGCAGTATTTT	CASSLNGGHDTQYF	-	-	TRBV28	TRBJ2-3
TGTGCTAGTGGTTTGGTATCCGGGACAGTAGATTTCTACGAGCAGTACTTC	CASGLVSGTVDFYEQYF	-	TRBD1	TRBV12-5	TRBJ2-7
TGTGCCAGCAGTTCCGGACAGGGCTACGAGCAGTACTTC	CASSSGQGYEQYF	-	TRBD1	TRBV6-6	TRBJ2-7
TGTGCCAGCAGCGTCGAGGCGGCAAACCAAGAGACCCAGTACTTC	CASSVEAANQETQYF	-	-	TRBV9	TRBJ2-5
TGCGCCAGCAGCCAAGACAGAAGCAATCAGCCCCAGCATTTT	CASSQDRSNQPQHF	-	-	TRBV4-1	TRBJ1-5
TGTGCCAGCAGCCTAAGTCTCGGTGGTGGCTACACCTTC	CASSLSLGGGYTF	-	-	TRBV4-2	TRBJ1-2
TGTGCCAGCAGCCCGATTAATGACAGAGGAGCTTTCTTT	CASSPINDRGAFF	-	-	TRBV7-7	TRBJ1-1
TGTGCCAGTAGTTCCCGGGACAGAGATAATTCACCCCTCCACTTT	CASSSRDRDNSPLHF	-	TRBD1	TRBV19	TRBJ1-6
TGTGCCAGCACGCGATCCGGCGGAAACACTGAAGCTTTCTTT	CASTRSGGNTEAFF	-	-	TRBV5-6	TRBJ1-1
TGTGCCTGGAGTGTACCCGGACAGGGAACCTACGAGCAGTACTTC	CAWSVPGQGTYEQYF	-	TRBD1	TRBV30	TRBJ2-7
TGCGCCAGCAGCTTCGGCCAGGGGCACGTGAACACTGAAGCTTTCTTT	CASSFGQGHVNTEAFF	-	-	TRBV5-1	TRBJ1-1
TGTGCCAGCAGTTATGGCACGGGAACCTACGAGCAGTACTTC	CASSYGTGTYEQYF	-	-	TRBV6-5	TRBJ2-7
TGCGCCAGCAGCACCCTAGCGGGGTATACCGTCGAGCAGTACTTC	CASSTLAGYTVEQYF	few	TRBD2	TRBV5-1	TRBJ2-7
TGTGCCAGCAGTTTGGGGCTCCAAGAGACCCAGTACTTC	CASSLGLQETQYF	-	-	TRBV27	TRBJ2-5
TGTGCCATCAGTGAGTTCGGATCCAACTATGGCTACATCTTC	CAISEFGSNYGYIF	once	-	TRBV10-3	TRBJ1-2
TGTGCCAGCAGCTTAGAACTCGAGTACAATGAGCAGTTCTTC	CASSLELEYNEQFF	-	-	TRBV7-9	TRBJ2-1
TGTGCCAGCTTTCTTGGCTTTGGTAGGGGGCGTAGCGGCTACACCTTC	CASFLGFGRGRSGYTF	-	TRBD1	TRBV5-6	TRBJ1-2
TGCGCCAGCAGCTCTTTTTCCGGGGAGCTGTTTTTT	CASSSFSGELFF	-	-	TRBV5-1	TRBJ2-2
TGTGCCAGCAGCCCAAGTGGGAGCTTTGGCTCTGGAAACACCATATATTTT	CASSPSGSFGSGNTIYF	-	-	TRBV7-9	TRBJ1-3
TGCAGCGTCGTCCCGGGACAGGGGGCGAACACTGAAGCTTTCTTT	CSVVPGQGANTEAFF	-	TRBD1	TRBV29-1	TRBJ1-1
TGTGCCAGCAGCCAAGACCCGGCCTACAGCTCCTACGAGCAGTACTTC	CASSQDPAYSSYEQYF	-	-	TRBV14	TRBJ2-7
TGTGCCAGTAGTCCCGGGGGGTTCGACCCCCTCTATGGCTACACCTTC	CASSPGGFDPLYGYTF	once	-	TRBV19	TRBJ1-2
TGTGCCAGCAGTGACTACCAGGGGGACAGGGGGCCCTATGGCTACACCTTC	CASSDYQGDRGPYGYTF	-	TRBD1	TRBV27	TRBJ1-2
TGTGCCAGCAGCTTGGGGGGGGGTAATTCACCCCTCCACTTT	CASSLGGGNSPLHF	-	-	TRBV5-6	TRBJ1-6
TGTGCCAGTAAGGCAGGGGGTGGTGGAAACACCATATATTTT	CASKAGGGGNTIYF	-	TRBD1	TRBV19	TRBJ1-3
TGTGCCAGTAGTATCCCCAGCGCGAACACCGGGGAGCTGTTTTTT	CASSIPSANTGELFF	-	-	TRBV19	TRBJ2-2
TGTGCCAGCAGTGAAGTACAGGCCCTCAACAATCAGCCCCAGCATTTT	CASSEVQALNNQPQHF	once	-	TRBV6-1	TRBJ1-5
TGTGCCGGACGTGGACAGGATCGAAACATTCAGTACTTC	CAGRGQDRNIQYF	once	TRBD1	TRBV30	TRBJ2-4
TGCGCCAGCAGCCAAGATTGGCGGCAGGGAAATGAAAAACTGTTTTTT	CASSQDWRQGNEKLFF	-	-	TRBV4-1	TRBJ1-4